These T cell receptor beta chains were read from a single sample in a study of CD8 T cells in ankylosing spondylitis. A single record per CDR3 protein comes from TCRdb applying MiXCR to the 5' RACE reads. The sample lists under 450,000 distinct CDR3 sequences; about a sixth were seen once. Sample: blood, either unsorted or a sorted T cell fraction (not recorded which). Source of these receptors: a male donor with ankylosing spondylitis. CDR3s include the opening cysteine and the closing phenylalanine or tryptophan. The order of the fields is clone size, D gene, J gene, V gene, CDR3 protein, CDR3 DNA. A D gene is named only where the DNA matches it firmly. A clone size is listed for some rows: how often the clone was seen (once, few, many), or a class if it is expanded.

size: .
D: .
J: TRBJ1-2
V: TRBV3-1
CDR3: CASSHPGRSRGGYTF
DNA: TGTGCCAGCAGCCACCCCGGGAGGAGTCGGGGTGGCTACACCTTC

size: .
D: .
J: TRBJ2-1
V: TRBV7-9
CDR3: CASSLAGTPNEQFF
DNA: TGTGCCAGCAGCTTAGCCGGGACTCCCAATGAGCAGTTCTTC

size: .
D: TRBD2
J: TRBJ2-7
V: TRBV2
CDR3: CASSARGGANYEQYF
DNA: TGTGCCAGCAGCGCTCGCGGGGGGGCGAACTACGAGCAGTACTTC

size: .
D: TRBD1
J: TRBJ2-7
V: TRBV5-1
CDR3: CASSLGGTGEEEQYF
DNA: TGCGCCAGCAGCCTCGGAGGGACAGGGGAGGAAGAGCAGTACTTC

size: .
D: .
J: TRBJ1-5
V: TRBV3-1
CDR3: CASSQRDQPQHF
DNA: TGTGCCAGCAGCCAACGGGATCAGCCCCAGCATTTT

size: many
D: .
J: TRBJ1-5
V: TRBV12-3/TRBV12-4
CDR3: CASRMRGGPADFYSNQPQHF
DNA: TGTGCCAGCAGGATGAGAGGCGGACCAGCGGATTTTTATAGCAATCAGCCCCAGCATTTT

size: .
D: .
J: TRBJ2-7
V: TRBV7-8
CDR3: CASSLQGRSYEQYF
DNA: TGTGCCAGCAGCTTACAGGGAAGGTCCTACGAGCAGTACTTC

size: .
D: .
J: TRBJ1-3
V: TRBV12-3/TRBV12-4
CDR3: CAGSLRLDGSGNTIYF
DNA: TGTGCCGGCAGTTTGAGGCTCGATGGCTCTGGAAACACCATATATTTT

size: .
D: .
J: TRBJ1-4
V: TRBV12-3/TRBV12-4
CDR3: CASRAVSEKLFF
DNA: TGTGCCAGCCGCGCGGTTTCTGAAAAACTGTTTTTT

size: few
D: TRBD1
J: TRBJ2-2
V: TRBV9
CDR3: CASSPKTGGWTGELFF
DNA: TGTGCCAGCAGCCCCAAGACAGGGGGCTGGACCGGGGAGCTGTTTTTT

size: few
D: .
J: TRBJ1-3
V: TRBV4-1
CDR3: CASSLGGRGNTIYF
DNA: TGCGCCAGCAGCCTAGGCGGACGGGGAAACACCATATATTTT

size: .
D: TRBD1
J: TRBJ2-5
V: TRBV20-1
CDR3: CSAPPGTGIQETQYF
DNA: TGCAGTGCTCCTCCCGGGACAGGGATACAAGAGACCCAGTACTTC

size: .
D: TRBD1
J: TRBJ2-2
V: TRBV7-3
CDR3: CASSLTTGTGPGELFF
DNA: TGTGCCAGCAGCTTAACAACCGGGACAGGGCCCGGGGAGCTGTTTTTT

size: few
D: TRBD1
J: TRBJ2-7
V: TRBV20-1
CDR3: CSAEDRGSSYEQYF
DNA: TGCAGTGCTGAGGACAGGGGAAGCTCCTACGAGCAGTACTTC

size: .
D: TRBD1
J: TRBJ2-7
V: TRBV6-1
CDR3: CASRGQGF
DNA: TGTGCCAGCAGGGGACAGGGTTTC

size: few
D: TRBD1
J: TRBJ2-7
V: TRBV14
CDR3: CASSPISGQGNYEQYF
DNA: TGTGCCAGCAGCCCTATATCGGGACAGGGCAACTACGAGCAGTACTTC

size: .
D: TRBD2
J: TRBJ2-2
V: TRBV4-1
CDR3: CASSQVQSSGRSSTGELFF
DNA: TGCGCCAGCAGCCAAGTGCAATCTAGCGGGAGATCGTCCACCGGGGAGCTGTTTTTT

size: few
D: .
J: TRBJ2-2
V: TRBV2
CDR3: CASSGDQYTGELFF
DNA: TGTGCCAGCAGTGGGGACCAGTACACCGGGGAGCTGTTTTTT

size: .
D: .
J: TRBJ1-2
V: TRBV7-9
CDR3: CASSSRQANYGYTF
DNA: TGTGCCAGCAGCTCGCGACAGGCTAACTATGGCTACACCTTC

size: few
D: TRBD2
J: TRBJ2-5
V: TRBV3-1
CDR3: CASSPGLALNQETQYF
DNA: TGTGCCAGCAGCCCGGGACTAGCATTAAACCAAGAGACCCAGTACTTC

size: .
D: .
J: TRBJ1-5
V: TRBV9
CDR3: CASSVDVLRGCNQPQHF
DNA: TGTGCCAGCAGCGTAGATGTGTTGAGAGGTTGCAATCAGCCCCAGCATTTT

size: few
D: TRBD1
J: TRBJ2-7
V: TRBV6-1
CDR3: CASSHRDRSGEQYF
DNA: TGTGCCAGCAGCCACCGGGACAGGTCGGGGGAGCAGTACTTC

size: few
D: TRBD1
J: TRBJ2-7
V: TRBV20-1
CDR3: CSAPGQASYEQYF
DNA: TGCAGTGCCCCGGGACAGGCGTCCTACGAGCAGTACTTC

size: few
D: .
J: TRBJ1-6
V: TRBV10-2
CDR3: CASSERSAGPGSPLHF
DNA: TGCGCCAGCAGTGAAAGGTCGGCAGGGCCAGGTTCACCCCTCCACTTT

size: .
D: .
J: TRBJ2-3
V: TRBV4-3
CDR3: CASSQSRPPATQYF
DNA: TGCGCCAGCAGCCAATCCCGGCCCCCAGCAACGCAGTATTTT

size: few
D: .
J: TRBJ1-1
V: TRBV29-1
CDR3: CSVTGGTTNSAEAFF
DNA: TGCAGCGTTACGGGCGGGACTACCAATTCGGCTGAAGCTTTCTTT

size: few
D: TRBD1
J: TRBJ1-4
V: TRBV12-3/TRBV12-4
CDR3: CASSEQGAGEKLFF
DNA: TGTGCCAGCAGTGAACAGGGGGCAGGTGAAAAACTGTTTTTT

size: few
D: TRBD2
J: TRBJ2-1
V: TRBV20-1
CDR3: CSARVQTSRSYNEQFF
DNA: TGCAGTGCTAGAGTTCAGACTAGCCGCTCCTACAATGAGCAGTTCTTC

size: once
D: TRBD2
J: TRBJ2-1
V: TRBV3-1
CDR3: CASSRVGGSYYNEQFF
DNA: TGTGCCAGCAGCCGAGTCGGGGGGTCTTACTACAATGAGCAGTTCTTC

size: .
D: .
J: TRBJ1-2
V: TRBV20-1
CDR3: CSARDRGSTSVLGYTF
DNA: .

size: few
D: TRBD1
J: TRBJ2-7
V: TRBV28
CDR3: CASRQPGQASYEQYF
DNA: TGTGCCAGCAGACAACCGGGACAGGCTTCCTACGAGCAGTACTTC

size: few
D: TRBD2
J: TRBJ2-1
V: TRBV20-1
CDR3: CSATSGGNNEQFF
DNA: TGCAGTGCTACTAGCGGAGGGAACAATGAGCAGTTCTTC

size: .
D: .
J: TRBJ2-7
V: TRBV30
CDR3: CALEGRTAYEQYF
DNA: TGTGCCTTGGAAGGGCGGACAGCCTACGAGCAGTACTTC

size: many
D: TRBD1
J: TRBJ2-1
V: TRBV20-1
CDR3: CSATRDSKYNEQFF
DNA: TGCAGTGCTACCCGGGACAGTAAATACAATGAGCAGTTCTTC

size: few
D: .
J: TRBJ2-7
V: TRBV7-2
CDR3: CASSWEWGAYEQYF
DNA: TGTGCCAGCAGCTGGGAATGGGGGGCCTACGAGCAGTACTTC

size: few
D: TRBD2
J: TRBJ2-1
V: TRBV4-3
CDR3: CASSQEGLAGLNEQFF
DNA: TGCGCCAGCAGCCAAGAGGGACTAGCGGGTTTAAATGAGCAGTTCTTC

size: .
D: .
J: TRBJ2-1
V: TRBV15
CDR3: CATSASGRHYNEQFF
DNA: TGTGCCACCAGCGCCTCGGGCAGACACTACAATGAGCAGTTCTTC

size: few
D: TRBD2
J: TRBJ2-1
V: TRBV12-3/TRBV12-4
CDR3: CASTPSGTSVREQFF
DNA: TGTGCCAGCACCCCGTCCGGGACTAGCGTGCGTGAGCAGTTCTTC

size: .
D: .
J: TRBJ2-7
V: TRBV28
CDR3: CASRQGGKEQYF
DNA: TGTGCCAGCAGGCAGGGGGGTAAGGAGCAGTACTTC